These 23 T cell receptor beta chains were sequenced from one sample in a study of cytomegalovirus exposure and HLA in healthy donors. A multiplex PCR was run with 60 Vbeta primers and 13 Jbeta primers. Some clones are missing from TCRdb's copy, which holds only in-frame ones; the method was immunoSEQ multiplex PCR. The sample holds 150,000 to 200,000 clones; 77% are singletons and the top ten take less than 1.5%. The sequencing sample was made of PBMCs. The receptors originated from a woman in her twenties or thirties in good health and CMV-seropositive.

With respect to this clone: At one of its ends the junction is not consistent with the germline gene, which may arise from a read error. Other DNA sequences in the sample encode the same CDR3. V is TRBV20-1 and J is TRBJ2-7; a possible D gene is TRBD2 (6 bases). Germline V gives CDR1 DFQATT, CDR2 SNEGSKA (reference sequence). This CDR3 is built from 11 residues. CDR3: CSAISGYEQYF. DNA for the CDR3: TGCAGCGCTATTAGCGGCTACGAGCAGTACTTC.

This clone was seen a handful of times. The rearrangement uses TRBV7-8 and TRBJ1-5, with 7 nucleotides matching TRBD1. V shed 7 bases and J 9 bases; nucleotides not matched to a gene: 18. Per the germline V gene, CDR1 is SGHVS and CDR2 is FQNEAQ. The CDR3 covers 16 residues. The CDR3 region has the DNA TGTGCCAGCACCCGTACCGGGACAGCTGGAGGGGGGCCCCAGCATTTT. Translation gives CASTRTGTAGGGPQHF.

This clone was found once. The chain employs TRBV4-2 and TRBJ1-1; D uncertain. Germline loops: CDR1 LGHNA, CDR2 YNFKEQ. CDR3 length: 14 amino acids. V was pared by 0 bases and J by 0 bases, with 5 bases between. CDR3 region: CASSQDGLNTEAFF. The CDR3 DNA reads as TGTGCCAGCAGCCAAGATGGGCTGAACACTGAAGCTTTCTTT.

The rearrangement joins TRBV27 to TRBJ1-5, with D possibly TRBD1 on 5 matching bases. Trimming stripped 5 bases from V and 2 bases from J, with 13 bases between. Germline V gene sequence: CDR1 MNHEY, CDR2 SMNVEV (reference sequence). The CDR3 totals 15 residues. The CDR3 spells CASSPDNFGNQPQHF. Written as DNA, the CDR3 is TGTGCCAGCAGTCCGGACAATTTCGGCAATCAGCCCCAGCATTTT.

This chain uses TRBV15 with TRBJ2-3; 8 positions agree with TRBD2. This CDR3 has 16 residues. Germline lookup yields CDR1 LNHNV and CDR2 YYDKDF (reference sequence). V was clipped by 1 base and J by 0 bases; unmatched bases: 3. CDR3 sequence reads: CATSRGSSGSTDTQYF. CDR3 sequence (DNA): TGTGCCACCAGCAGAGGGTCTAGCGGGAGCACAGATACGCAGTATTTT.

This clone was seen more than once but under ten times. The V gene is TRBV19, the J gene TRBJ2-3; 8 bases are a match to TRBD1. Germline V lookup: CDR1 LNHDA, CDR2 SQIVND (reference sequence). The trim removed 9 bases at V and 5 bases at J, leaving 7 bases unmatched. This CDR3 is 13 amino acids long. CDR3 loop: CASGQGGQDTQYF. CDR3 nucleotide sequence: TGTGCCAGCGGACAGGGAGGTCAAGATACGCAGTATTTT.

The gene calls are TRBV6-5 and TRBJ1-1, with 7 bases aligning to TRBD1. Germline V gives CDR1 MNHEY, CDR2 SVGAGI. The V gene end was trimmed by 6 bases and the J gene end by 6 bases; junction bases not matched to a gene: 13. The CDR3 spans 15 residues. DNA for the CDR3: TGTGCCAGCAGCCGAGGACAGCTCGGGACAGCTGAAGCTTTCTTT. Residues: CASSRGQLGTAEAFF.

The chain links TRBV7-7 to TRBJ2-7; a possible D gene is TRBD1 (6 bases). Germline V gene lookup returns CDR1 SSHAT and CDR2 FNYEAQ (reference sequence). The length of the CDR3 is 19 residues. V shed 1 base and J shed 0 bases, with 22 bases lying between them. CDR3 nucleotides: TGTGCCAGCAGCTTAGAAAGAATTTGTGGGACACGATACTCCTACGAGCAGTACTTC. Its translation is CASSLERICGTRYSYEQYF.

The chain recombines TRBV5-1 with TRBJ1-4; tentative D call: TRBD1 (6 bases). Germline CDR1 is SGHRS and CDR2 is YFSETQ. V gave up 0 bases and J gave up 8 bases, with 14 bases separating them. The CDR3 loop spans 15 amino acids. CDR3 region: CASSLEGVVGEKLFF. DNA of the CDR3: TGCGCCAGCAGCTTGGAGGGGGTCGTGGGCGAAAAACTGTTTTTT.

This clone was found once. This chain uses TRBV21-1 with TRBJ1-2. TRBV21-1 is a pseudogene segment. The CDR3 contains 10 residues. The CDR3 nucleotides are TGTGCCGCTAAGCGAGGAGGCTACACCTTC. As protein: CAAKRGGYTF.

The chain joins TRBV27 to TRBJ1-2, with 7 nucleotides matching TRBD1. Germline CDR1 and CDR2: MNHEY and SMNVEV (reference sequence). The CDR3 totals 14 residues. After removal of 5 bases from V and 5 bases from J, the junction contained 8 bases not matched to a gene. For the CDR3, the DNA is TGTGCCAGCAGTCGCCGGGACAGCCGTTATGGCTACACCTTC. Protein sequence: CASSRRDSRYGYTF.

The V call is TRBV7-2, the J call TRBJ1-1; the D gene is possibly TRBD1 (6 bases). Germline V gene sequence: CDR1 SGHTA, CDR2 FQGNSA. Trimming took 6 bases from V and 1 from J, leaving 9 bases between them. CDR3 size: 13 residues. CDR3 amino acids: CASSQGQNTEAFF. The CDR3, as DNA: TGTGCCAGCAGTCAGGGACAGAACACTGAAGCTTTCTTT.

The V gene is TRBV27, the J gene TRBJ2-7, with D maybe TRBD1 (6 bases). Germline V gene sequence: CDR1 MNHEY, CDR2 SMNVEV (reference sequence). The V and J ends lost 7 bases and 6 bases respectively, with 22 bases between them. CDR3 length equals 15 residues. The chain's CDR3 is CASIEFRGSGGEQYF. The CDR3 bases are TGTGCCAGCATCGAATTTAGGGGGAGCGGAGGCGAGCAGTACTTC.

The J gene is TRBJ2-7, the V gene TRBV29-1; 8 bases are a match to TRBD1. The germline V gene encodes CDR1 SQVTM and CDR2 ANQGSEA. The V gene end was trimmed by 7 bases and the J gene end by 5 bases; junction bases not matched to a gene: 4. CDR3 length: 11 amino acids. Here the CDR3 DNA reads TGCAGCGGCAGGGGGCGCGACGAGCAGTACTTC. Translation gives CSGRGRDEQYF.

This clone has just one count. The CDR3 DNA sequence: TGTGCCAGCAGCTTGGCCTTCACAGATACGCAGTATTTT. Protein sequence: CASSLAFTDTQYF. The genes are TRBV7-9 and TRBJ2-3; D remains ambiguous. The CDR3 consists of 13 residues. Trimming removed 3 bases at V and 2 bases at J, with 6 bases between. Germline V gives CDR1 SEHNR, CDR2 FQNEAQ (reference sequence). The variable domain in full, completed from reference TRBV7-9 and TRBJ2-3, reads DTGVSQNPRHKITKRGQNVTFRCDPISEHNRLYWYRQTLGQGPEFLTYFQNEAQLEKSRLLSDRFSAERPKGSFSTLEIQRTEQGDSAMYLCASSLAFTDTQYFGPGTRLTVL.

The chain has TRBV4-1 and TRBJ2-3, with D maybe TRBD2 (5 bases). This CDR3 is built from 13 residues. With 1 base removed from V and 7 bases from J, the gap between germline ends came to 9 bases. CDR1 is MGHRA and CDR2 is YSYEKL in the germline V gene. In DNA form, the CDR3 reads TGCGCCAGCAGCCAAGCGAGAGGGTATACGCAGTATTTT. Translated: CASSQARGYTQYF.

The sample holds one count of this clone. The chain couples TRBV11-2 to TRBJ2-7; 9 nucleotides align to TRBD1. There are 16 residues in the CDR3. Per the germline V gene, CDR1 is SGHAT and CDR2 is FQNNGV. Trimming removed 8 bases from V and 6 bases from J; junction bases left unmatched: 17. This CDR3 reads CASQGAAGDRVFEQYF. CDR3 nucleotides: TGTGCCAGCCAAGGGGCGGCTGGGGACAGGGTATTCGAGCAGTACTTC.

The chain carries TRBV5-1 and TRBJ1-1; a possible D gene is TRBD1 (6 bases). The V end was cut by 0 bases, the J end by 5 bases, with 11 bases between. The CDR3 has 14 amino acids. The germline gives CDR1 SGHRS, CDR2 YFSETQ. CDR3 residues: CASSLGQRGTEAFF. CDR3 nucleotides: TGCGCCAGCAGCTTGGGTCAGAGGGGGACTGAAGCTTTCTTT.

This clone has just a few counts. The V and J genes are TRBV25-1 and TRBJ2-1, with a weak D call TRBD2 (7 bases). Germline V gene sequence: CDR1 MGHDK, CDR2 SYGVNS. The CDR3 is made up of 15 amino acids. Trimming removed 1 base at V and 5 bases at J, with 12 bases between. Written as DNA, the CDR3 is TGTGCCAGCAGTGAATGGAGGGGGGGGGACAATGAGCAGTTCTTC. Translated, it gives CASSEWRGGDNEQFF.

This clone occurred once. Written as DNA, the CDR3 is TGTGCCAGCAGCTTAAACAGCGGGAGTACCGGGGAGCTGTTTTTT. Translated: CASSLNSGSTGELFF. The chain carries TRBV7-3 and TRBJ2-2; TRBD2 matches 8 bases. CDR3 length: 15 amino acids. J was trimmed by 5 bases and V by 1 base; bases with no gene match: 3. CDR1 SGHTA and CDR2 FQGTGA come from the germline V gene.

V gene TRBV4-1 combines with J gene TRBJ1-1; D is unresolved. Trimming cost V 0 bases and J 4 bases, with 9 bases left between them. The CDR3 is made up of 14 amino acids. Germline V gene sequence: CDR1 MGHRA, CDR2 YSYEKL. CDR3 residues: CASSQETSRTEAFF. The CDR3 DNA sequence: TGCGCCAGCAGCCAAGAAACTTCACGCACTGAAGCTTTCTTT.

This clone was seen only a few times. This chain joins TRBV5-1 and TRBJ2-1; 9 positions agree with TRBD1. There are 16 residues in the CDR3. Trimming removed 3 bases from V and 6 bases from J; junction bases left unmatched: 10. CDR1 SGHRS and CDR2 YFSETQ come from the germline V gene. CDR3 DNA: TGCGCCAGCAGCTGGGGTGACAGGGGGAGTTTCAATGAGCAGTTCTTC. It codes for CASSWGDRGSFNEQFF.

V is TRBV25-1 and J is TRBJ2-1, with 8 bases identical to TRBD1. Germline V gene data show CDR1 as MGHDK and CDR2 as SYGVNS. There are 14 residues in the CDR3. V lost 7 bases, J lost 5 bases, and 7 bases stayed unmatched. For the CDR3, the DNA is TGTGCCAGCAAAGAGACAGGGGACCACAATGAGCAGTTCTTC. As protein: CASKETGDHNEQFF.